These 26 T cell receptor beta chains originate from one sample sequenced in a study of T cell repertoires in cytomegalovirus infection. TCRdb called the reads again in MiXCR, with one record for every CDR3 protein. The table shows 350,000 to 500,000 distinct CDR3 sequences, with roughly 30% occurring only once. The material sequenced was PBMCs. Source of these receptors: a human donor in good health (CMV status not recorded). Some clones in this sample may be carry-over from other donors' samples.

This clonotype was seen ten or more times. V and J are TRBV7-6 and TRBJ2-1, with 10 bases fitting TRBD2. V trimming: 3 bases; J trimming: 16 bases; junction bases outside the gene matches: 6. The length of the CDR3 is 12 residues. Germline V gene sequence: CDR1 SGHVS, CDR2 FNYEAQ. The CDR3 protein is CASSLSGGAAFF. In nucleotides, the CDR3 is TGTGCCAGCAGCTTGAGCGGGGGGGCAGCATTCTTC.

This clonotype was counted at least ten times. V gene TRBV7-8 combines with J gene TRBJ2-6, with 7 bases identical to TRBD1. Unmatched junction bases numbered 10, after V lost 8 bases and J lost 0 bases. The CDR3 is 17 residues long. CDR1 SGHVS and CDR2 FQNEAQ come from the germline V gene. The CDR3 reads CASVPGQAFSGANVLTF. The CDR3 nucleotides read TGTGCCAGCGTGCCCGGACAGGCCTTCTCTGGGGCCAACGTCCTGACTTTC.

This clonotype was counted ten times or more. The V and J genes are TRBV7-8 and TRBJ1-4, with D perhaps TRBD1 (5 bases). CDR1 SGHVS and CDR2 FQNEAQ come from the germline V gene. The CDR3 loop spans 19 amino acids. The V end lost 3 bases, the J end lost 8 bases, and 28 bases lay between the germline ends. CDR3 amino acids: CASSFHPPPKGELREKLFF. As DNA, the CDR3 is TGTGCCAGCAGCTTCCATCCACCCCCTAAAGGGGAATTACGAGAAAAACTGTTTTTT.

V usage is TRBV6-1 and J usage is TRBJ2-5, with 9 nucleotides matching TRBD2. This CDR3 has 16 amino acids. The J segment lost 0 bases and the V segment lost 6 bases, leaving 8 bases of the junction unmatched. CDR1 is MNHNS and CDR2 is SASEGT in the germline V gene. CDR3 DNA sequence: TGTGCCAGCAGGCCGTTAGCGGGGGCCAACCAAGAGACCCAGTACTTC. It is translated as CASRPLAGANQETQYF.

This clonotype turned up a few times. This chain joins TRBV6-2 or TRBV6-3 and TRBJ1-5, with 7 bases fitting TRBD1. The CDR3 is made up of 18 amino acids. With 2 bases clipped from V and 5 bases from J, the junction kept 15 bases outside the gene matches. The germline V gene encodes CDR1 MNHEY and CDR2 SVGEGT. CDR3 protein: CASSYSPKTGLAHQPQHF. As DNA, the CDR3 is TGTGCCAGCAGTTACAGTCCCAAGACAGGGTTGGCCCATCAGCCCCAGCATTTT.

The chain uses TRBV6-5 and TRBJ1-4; weak D call: TRBD1 (5 bases). The CDR3 runs 12 residues. V was cut by 9 bases and J by 6 bases, with 11 bases left in between. The germline V gene encodes CDR1 MNHEY and CDR2 SVGAGI. The chain's CDR3 is CASMGGYEKLFF. The CDR3 nucleotides are TGTGCCAGTATGGGGGGTTATGAAAAACTGTTTTTT.

The table lists this clonotype with a few counts. The V call is TRBV5-1, the J call TRBJ2-5; 8 nucleotides line up with TRBD2. The CDR3 consists of 12 residues. Germline V gene sequence: CDR1 SGHRS, CDR2 YFSETQ. After removal of 6 bases from V and 10 bases from J, the junction contained 8 bases not matched to a gene. CDR3 DNA sequence: TGCGCCAGCACCACGGAGCGGGGGAGCCAGTACTTC. Its protein is CASTTERGSQYF.

The chain links TRBV2 to TRBJ2-7; 7 bases match TRBD2. CDR1 SNHLY and CDR2 FYNNEI come from the germline V gene. The CDR3 consists of 13 residues. Trimming at V came to 6 bases and at J to 2 bases, leaving 4 bases not matched to a gene. CDR3 amino acids: CASSRLAPYEQYF. CDR3 nucleotide sequence: TGTGCCAGCAGCAGACTAGCTCCCTACGAGCAGTACTTC. Full variable domain (remainder filled in from reference TRBV2 and TRBJ2-7): EPEVTQTPSHQVTQMGQEVILRCVPISNHLYFYWYRQILGQKVEFLVSFYNNEISEKSEIFDDQFSVERPDGSNFTLKIRSTKLEDSAMYFCASSRLAPYEQYFGPGTRLTVT.

V usage is TRBV5-5 and J usage is TRBJ1-1; no definite D call. V shed 0 bases and J shed 7 bases, with 13 bases lying between them. The germline V gene encodes CDR1 SGHKS and CDR2 YYEKEE (reference sequence). CDR3 length: 14 amino acids. CDR3 sequence reads: CASSLEGGPSEAFF. CDR3 nucleotide sequence: TGTGCCAGCAGCTTGGAGGGCGGGCCTAGTGAAGCTTTCTTT.

This clonotype was found a few times. The CDR3 region is CASMVGTTEAFF. The CDR3 nucleotides read TGTGCCAGCATGGTCGGGACCACTGAAGCTTTCTTT. The genes are TRBV12-3 or TRBV12-4 and TRBJ1-1; maybe TRBD1 (5 bases). The CDR3 loop spans 12 amino acids. With 7 bases removed from V and 4 bases from J, the gap between germline ends came to 10 bases.

The rearrangement links TRBV11-2 to TRBJ1-2; D uncertain. Germline V gene data show CDR1 as SGHAT and CDR2 as FQNNGV. V lost 0 bases and J 4 bases, leaving 12 bases between the germline ends. The CDR3 has 15 residues. The CDR3 DNA is TGTGCCAGCAGCTTAGATAAGGTATCCAGCTATGGCTACACCTTC. This translates into CASSLDKVSSYGYTF.

Only a few counts were recorded for this clonotype. J is TRBJ2-7 and V is TRBV6-5; D unresolved. This CDR3 is built from 14 residues. Per germline, CDR1 MNHEY and CDR2 SVGAGI. Trimming stripped 8 bases from V and 2 bases from J, with 16 bases between. CDR3 bases: TGTGCCAGCTCCAGTTTCTCTACAACCTACGAGCAGTACTTC. Residues: CASSSFSTTYEQYF.

V and J are TRBV27 and TRBJ2-1, with a possible D match to TRBD1 (6 bases). V lost 2 bases, J lost 15 bases, and 11 bases lay in between. The CDR3 runs to 11 residues. In germline, CDR1 is MNHEY, CDR2 SMNVEV (reference sequence). Here the CDR3 reads CASSLGDIPFF. The DNA for the CDR3 is TGTGCCAGCAGTTTAGGGGACATCCCGTTCTTC.

This clonotype was seen only a few times. V and J are TRBV6-2 or TRBV6-3 and TRBJ2-7, with a tentative D call TRBD1 (6 bases). From germline, CDR1 is MNHEY and CDR2 SVGEGT. V gave up 2 bases and J gave up 6 bases, with 17 bases separating them. The CDR3 has 15 amino acids. The chain's CDR3 is CASSYPGAGDLEQYF. The DNA for the CDR3 is TGTGCCAGCAGTTACCCTGGTGCAGGGGATCTCGAGCAGTACTTC.

The rearrangement links TRBV7-9 to TRBJ2-1; 7 bases map to TRBD2. The germline V gene encodes CDR1 SEHNR and CDR2 FQNEAQ (reference sequence). J was trimmed by 2 bases and V by 1 base; bases with no gene match: 8. This CDR3 is built from 17 residues. This CDR3 is CASSLVPLAETYNEQFF. The CDR3 nucleotides are TGTGCCAGCAGCTTAGTCCCCCTAGCGGAAACCTACAATGAGCAGTTCTTC.

As for this clonotype: One end of the junction is discordant with germline, which a read error may explain. V usage is TRBV11-2 and J usage is TRBJ2-1; TRBD2 agrees at 10 bases. The CDR3 spans 15 residues. The germline V gene encodes CDR1 SGHAT and CDR2 FQNNGV. CDR3 sequence reads: CTSSILAGSGNEQFF. The CDR3 bases are TGTACCAGCAGCATACTAGCGGGGAGCGGGAATGAGCAGTTCTTC. Variable domain in full (rest from reference TRBV11-2 and TRBJ2-1): EAGVAQSPRYKIIEKRQSVAFWCNPISGHATLYWYQQILGQGPKLLIQFQNNGVVDDSQLPKDRFSAERLKGVDSTLKIQPAKLEDSAVYLCTSSILAGSGNEQFFGPGTRLTVL.

Note on this clonotype: The junction and the germline gene differ at one end; a read error may be behind it. The rearrangement links TRBV19 to TRBJ2-6; weak D call: TRBD1 (5 bases). Germline-derived CDR1 and CDR2 are LNHDA and SQIVND (reference sequence). The CDR3 is made up of 15 amino acids. DNA of the CDR3: TGTGCCAGCCGTACACTTTCGTCTGGGGCCAACGTCCTGCCTTTC. This gives the protein CASRTLSSGANVLPF. Supplemented by reference TRBV19 and TRBJ2-6, the full variable domain reads DGGITQSPKYLFRKEGQNVTLSCEQNLNHDAMYWYRQDPGQGLRLIYYSQIVNDFQKGDIAEGYSVSREKKESFPLTVTSAQKNPTAFYLCASRTLSSGANVLPFGAGSRLTVL.

This clonotype has only a few counts. The chain has TRBV28 and TRBJ2-7; 8 bases fit TRBD2. V was clipped by 2 bases and J by 3 bases; unmatched bases: 3. From germline, CDR1 is MDHEN and CDR2 SYDVKM. The CDR3 is 14 amino acids. For the CDR3, the DNA is TGTGCCAGCAGTTTACGGACTAGCAGCTACGAGCAGTACTTC. Encoded protein: CASSLRTSSYEQYF.

The sample holds many counts of this clonotype. V and J are TRBV7-8 and TRBJ2-7; a possible D gene is TRBD2 (7 bases). The CDR3 runs to 15 residues. Trimming left V 1 base short and J 1 base short, with 11 bases between. The V gene's germline CDR1 is SGHVS and CDR2 FQNEAQ. CDR3 protein: CASSLVGGESYEQYF. The CDR3 DNA reads TGTGCCAGCAGCTTAGTAGGGGGGGAATCCTACGAGCAGTACTTC.

This clonotype was recorded only once. J is TRBJ1-6 and V is TRBV6-5; 10 nucleotides align to TRBD1. Per the germline V gene, CDR1 is MNHEY and CDR2 is SVGAGI. J lost 0 bases, V lost 6 bases, and 8 bases had no gene match. The CDR3 is 18 residues long. The CDR3 loop reads CASRRQGAKSSYNSPLHF. The CDR3 DNA reads as TGTGCCAGCAGAAGACAGGGGGCTAAGAGCTCCTATAATTCACCCCTCCACTTT.

V is TRBV2 and J is TRBJ1-2; tentatively, D is TRBD1 (5 bases). V was clipped by 4 bases and J by 6 bases, with 21 bases between them. Germline CDR1 is SNHLY and CDR2 is FYNNEI. CDR3 length: 16 residues. The CDR3 coding sequence is TGTGCCAGCAGTGTATGGGAAACCAGGGCGCCAAATGGCTACACCTTC. Translated: CASSVWETRAPNGYTF. The full variable domain, in which reference TRBV2 and TRBJ1-2 provide the parts outside the CDR3, is EPEVTQTPSHQVTQMGQEVILRCVPISNHLYFYWYRQILGQKVEFLVSFYNNEISEKSEIFDDQFSVERPDGSNFTLKIRSTKLEDSAMYFCASSVWETRAPNGYTFGSGTRLTVV.

This clonotype was observed a few times. The V gene is TRBV4-1, the J gene TRBJ2-3, with TRBD2 matching over 8 bases. V gave up 4 bases and J gave up 6 bases; unmatched junction bases: 3. The germline V gene encodes CDR1 MGHRA and CDR2 YSYEKL. The CDR3 has 13 residues. The CDR3 spells CASSPGGVDTQYF. The CDR3 DNA reads TGCGCCAGCAGCCCCGGGGGGGTGGATACGCAGTATTTT.

The sample holds many counts of this clonotype. The genes are TRBV7-2 and TRBJ1-1; 7 positions agree with TRBD1. Losses at the gene ends were 5 bases for V and 1 base for J; bases not matched to a gene: 13. Germline values: CDR1 SGHTA, CDR2 FQGNSA. This CDR3 region has 17 residues. The DNA for the CDR3 is TGTGCCAGCAGCCGGGGACAGCTATTACCTACGAACACTGAAGCTTTCTTT. Its translation: CASSRGQLLPTNTEAFF.

The gene calls are TRBV12-3 or TRBV12-4 and TRBJ1-5; no definite D call. This CDR3 spans 13 amino acids. Between the trimmed V and J ends, which lost 3 bases and 5 bases, there was a span of 8 bases. The CDR3 DNA follows: TGTGCCAGCAGTTTCTGGCAGTATCAGCCCCAGCATTTT. Amino acids: CASSFWQYQPQHF.

This rearrangement joins TRBV14 to TRBJ1-6; D perhaps matches TRBD1 (5 bases). V dropped 1 base and J dropped 3 bases, with 13 bases sitting between them. The CDR3 has 17 amino acids. Germline V gene lookup returns CDR1 SGHDN and CDR2 FVKESK. The CDR3 protein is CASSQAPRGSYNSPLHF. CDR3 nucleotides: TGTGCCAGCAGCCAAGCCCCCCGGGGGAGCTATAATTCACCCCTCCACTTT. The full variable domain, completed using reference TRBV14 and TRBJ1-6, is EAGVTQFPSHSVIEKGQTVTLRCDPISGHDNLYWYRRVMGKEIKFLLHFVKESKQDESGMPNNRFLAERTGGTYSTLKVQPAELEDSGVYFCASSQAPRGSYNSPLHFGNGTRLTVT.

On this clonotype itself: This could be a read error, since a much larger clone is one nucleotide away. The chain carries TRBV7-6 and TRBJ2-1; 13 bases align to TRBD2. The CDR3 sequence is 18 residues long. From germline, CDR1 is SGHVS and CDR2 FNYEAQ. The CDR3 DNA follows: TGTGCCAGCAGCTCACCTCCGGGACTAGCGGGGAGTTACAATGAGCAGTTATTC. It yields the protein CASSSPPGLAGSYNEQLF.